This T cell receptor beta chain derives from a study of blood T cell repertoires in COVID-19. Study overall: T cells, B-cell-depleted T cells, or PBMCs supplied cDNA or gDNA.

Seattle's enrolled individuals joined amid active infection and were then monitored longitudinally. Source study methods: Reference gene primer amplification yielded estimated nucleated cell counts. The data were produced by immunoSEQ multiplex PCR, yet TCRdb's version contains in-frame clones alone and is incomplete. V and J calls and clone size follow that table, whereas D and trimming were derived from the DNA. The sample consists of 300,000 to 400,000 clones, roughly 90% of them appearing once. Germline V CDR1 and CDR2: LNHDA, SQIVND (reference sequence). The CDR3 has 14 amino acids. Trimming removed 4 bases at V and 9 bases at J, with 16 bases between.

V usage is TRBV19 and J usage is TRBJ2-1; D not resolved. Sequencing was done on a sample of peripheral blood. The sequence derives from a woman in her twenties or thirties with COVID-19, enrolled during active disease. In DNA form, the CDR3 reads TGTGCCAGTAGTACGGCGGCTGGATACTTTGAGCAGTTCTTC. Its translation is CASSTAAGYFEQFF.